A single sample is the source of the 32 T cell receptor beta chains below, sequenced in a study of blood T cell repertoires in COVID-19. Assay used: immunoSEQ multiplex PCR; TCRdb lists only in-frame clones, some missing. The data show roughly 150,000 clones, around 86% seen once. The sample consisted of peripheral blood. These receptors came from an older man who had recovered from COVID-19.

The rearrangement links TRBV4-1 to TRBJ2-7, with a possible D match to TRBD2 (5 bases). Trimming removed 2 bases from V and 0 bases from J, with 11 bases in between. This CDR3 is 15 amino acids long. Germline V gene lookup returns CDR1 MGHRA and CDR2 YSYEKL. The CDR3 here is CASSQTTGTSYEQYF. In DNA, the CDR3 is TGCGCCAGCAGCCAAACAACGGGAACCTCCTACGAGCAGTACTTC.

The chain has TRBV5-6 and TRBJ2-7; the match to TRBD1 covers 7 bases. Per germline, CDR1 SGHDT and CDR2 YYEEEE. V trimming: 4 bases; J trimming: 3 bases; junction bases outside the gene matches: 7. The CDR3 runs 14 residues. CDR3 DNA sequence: TGTGCCAGCAGCGCCCGGGACAGACACTACGAGCAGTACTTC. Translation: CASSARDRHYEQYF.

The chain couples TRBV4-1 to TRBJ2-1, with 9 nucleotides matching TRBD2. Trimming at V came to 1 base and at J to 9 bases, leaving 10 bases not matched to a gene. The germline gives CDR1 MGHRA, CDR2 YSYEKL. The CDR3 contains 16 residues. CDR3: CASSQGFLREGAEQFF. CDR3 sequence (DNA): TGCGCCAGCAGCCAAGGGTTTCTGCGGGAGGGGGCTGAGCAGTTCTTC.

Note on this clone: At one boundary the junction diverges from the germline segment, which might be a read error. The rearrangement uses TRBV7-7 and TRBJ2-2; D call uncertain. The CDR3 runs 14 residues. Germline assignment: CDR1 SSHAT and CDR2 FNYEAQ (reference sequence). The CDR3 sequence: CASSLREWTGELFF. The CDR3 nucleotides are TGTGCTAGCAGCTTACGCGAGTGGACCGGGGAGCTGTTTTTT.

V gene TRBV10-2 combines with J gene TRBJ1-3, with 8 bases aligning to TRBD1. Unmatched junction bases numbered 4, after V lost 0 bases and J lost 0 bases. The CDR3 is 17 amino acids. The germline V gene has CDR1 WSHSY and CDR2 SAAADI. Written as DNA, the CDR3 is TGCGCCAGCAGTGAGTCAGGGACAGGCAACTCTGGAAACACCATATATTTT. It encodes CASSESGTGNSGNTIYF.

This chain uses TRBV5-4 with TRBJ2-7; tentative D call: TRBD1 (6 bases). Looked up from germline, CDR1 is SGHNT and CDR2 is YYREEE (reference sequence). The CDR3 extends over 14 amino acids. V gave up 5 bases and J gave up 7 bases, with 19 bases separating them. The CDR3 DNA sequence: TGTGCCAGCAGGTCGGACAGCGCTTCGTGGGAGCAGTACTTC. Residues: CASRSDSASWEQYF.

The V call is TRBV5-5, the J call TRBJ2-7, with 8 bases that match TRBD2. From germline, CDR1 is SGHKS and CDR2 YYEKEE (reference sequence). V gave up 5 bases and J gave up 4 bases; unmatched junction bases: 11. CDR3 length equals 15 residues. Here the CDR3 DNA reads TGTGCCAGCAGTAGAGCGGGGGATCTCATTTACGAGCAGTACTTC. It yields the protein CASSRAGDLIYEQYF.

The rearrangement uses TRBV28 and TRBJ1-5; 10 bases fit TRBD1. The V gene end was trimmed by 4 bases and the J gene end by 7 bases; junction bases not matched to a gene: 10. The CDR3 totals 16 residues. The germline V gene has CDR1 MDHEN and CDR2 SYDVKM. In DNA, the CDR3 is TGTGCCAGCAGTTCACCCGGGACAGGGGTTGGGCAGCCCCAGCATTTT. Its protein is CASSSPGTGVGQPQHF.

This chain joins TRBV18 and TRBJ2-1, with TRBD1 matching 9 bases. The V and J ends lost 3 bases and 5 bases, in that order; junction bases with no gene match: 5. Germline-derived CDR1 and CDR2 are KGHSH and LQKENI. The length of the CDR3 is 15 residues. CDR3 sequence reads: CASSPGTGKNNEQFF. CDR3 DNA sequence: TGTGCCAGCTCACCGGGGACAGGGAAGAACAATGAGCAGTTCTTC.

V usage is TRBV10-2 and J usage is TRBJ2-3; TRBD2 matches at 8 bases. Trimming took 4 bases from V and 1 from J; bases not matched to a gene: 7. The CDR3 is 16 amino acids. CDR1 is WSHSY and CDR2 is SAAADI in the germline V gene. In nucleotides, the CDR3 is TGCGCCAGCAGTGGCCCCGGGAGGGAGGGCACAGATACGCAGTATTTT. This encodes CASSGPGREGTDTQYF.

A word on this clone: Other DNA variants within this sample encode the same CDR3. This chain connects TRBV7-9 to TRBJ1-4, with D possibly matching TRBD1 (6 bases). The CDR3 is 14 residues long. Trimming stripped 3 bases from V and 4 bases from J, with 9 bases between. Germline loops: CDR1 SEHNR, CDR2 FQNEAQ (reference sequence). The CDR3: CASSLGQSNEKLFF. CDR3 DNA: TGTGCCAGCAGCTTGGGACAAAGTAATGAAAAACTGTTTTTT.

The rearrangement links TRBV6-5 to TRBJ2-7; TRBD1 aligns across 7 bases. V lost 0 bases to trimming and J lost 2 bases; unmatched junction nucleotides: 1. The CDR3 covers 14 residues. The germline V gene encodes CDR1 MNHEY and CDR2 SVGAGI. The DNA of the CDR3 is TGTGCCAGCAGTTACTCCGACAGGGCCTACGAGCAGTACTTC. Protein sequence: CASSYSDRAYEQYF.

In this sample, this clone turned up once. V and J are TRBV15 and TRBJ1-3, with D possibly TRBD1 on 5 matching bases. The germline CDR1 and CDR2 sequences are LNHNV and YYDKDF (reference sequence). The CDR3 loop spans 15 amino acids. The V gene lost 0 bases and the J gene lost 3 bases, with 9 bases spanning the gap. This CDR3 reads CATSRDRVNGNTIYF. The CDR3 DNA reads TGTGCCACCAGCAGAGACAGGGTGAATGGAAACACCATATATTTT.

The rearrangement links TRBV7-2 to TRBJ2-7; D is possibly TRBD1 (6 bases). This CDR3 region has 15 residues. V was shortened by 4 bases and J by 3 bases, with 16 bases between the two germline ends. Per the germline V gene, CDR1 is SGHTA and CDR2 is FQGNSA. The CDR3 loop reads CASSSNTGLYYEQYF. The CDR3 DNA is TGTGCCAGCAGCTCTAACACAGGGTTGTACTACGAGCAGTACTTC.

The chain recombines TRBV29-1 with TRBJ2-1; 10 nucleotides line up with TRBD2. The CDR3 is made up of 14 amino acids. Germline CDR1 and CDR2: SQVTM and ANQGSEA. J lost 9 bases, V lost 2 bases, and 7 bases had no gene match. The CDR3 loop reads CSVETSGMVGEQFF. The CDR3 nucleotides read TGCAGCGTTGAAACTAGCGGGATGGTTGGTGAGCAGTTCTTC.

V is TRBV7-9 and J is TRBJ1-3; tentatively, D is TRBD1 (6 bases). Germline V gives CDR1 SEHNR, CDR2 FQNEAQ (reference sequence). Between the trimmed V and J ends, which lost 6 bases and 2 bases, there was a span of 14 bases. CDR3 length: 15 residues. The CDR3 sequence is CASSPTPGAGNTIYF. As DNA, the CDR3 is TGTGCCAGCAGTCCCACGCCAGGGGCTGGAAACACCATATATTTT.

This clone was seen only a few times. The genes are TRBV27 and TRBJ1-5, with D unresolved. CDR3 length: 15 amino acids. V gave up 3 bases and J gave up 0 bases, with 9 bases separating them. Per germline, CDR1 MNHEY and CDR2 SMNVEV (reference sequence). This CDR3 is CASSFGQHSNQPQHF. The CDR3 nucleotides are TGTGCCAGCAGTTTTGGGCAGCATAGCAATCAGCCCCAGCATTTT.

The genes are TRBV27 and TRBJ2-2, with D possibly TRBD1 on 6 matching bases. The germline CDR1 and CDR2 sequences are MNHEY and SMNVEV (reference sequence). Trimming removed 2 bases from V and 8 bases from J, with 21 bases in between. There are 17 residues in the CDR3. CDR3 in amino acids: CASSLIARRGFWGELFF. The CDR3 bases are TGTGCCAGCAGTTTAATAGCGCGCAGGGGCTTCTGGGGGGAGCTGTTTTTT.

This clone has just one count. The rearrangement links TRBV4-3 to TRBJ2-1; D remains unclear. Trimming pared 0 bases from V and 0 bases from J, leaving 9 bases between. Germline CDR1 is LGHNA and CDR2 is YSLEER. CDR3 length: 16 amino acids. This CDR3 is CASSQDPVSSYNEQFF. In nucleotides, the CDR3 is TGCGCCAGCAGCCAAGATCCGGTAAGCTCCTACAATGAGCAGTTCTTC.

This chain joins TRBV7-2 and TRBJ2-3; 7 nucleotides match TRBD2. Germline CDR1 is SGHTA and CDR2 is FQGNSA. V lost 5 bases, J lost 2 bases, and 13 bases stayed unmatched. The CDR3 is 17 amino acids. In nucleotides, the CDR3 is TGTGCCAGCAGCCCCCGGTGGGCGGGAGAAACCACAGATACGCAGTATTTT. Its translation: CASSPRWAGETTDTQYF.

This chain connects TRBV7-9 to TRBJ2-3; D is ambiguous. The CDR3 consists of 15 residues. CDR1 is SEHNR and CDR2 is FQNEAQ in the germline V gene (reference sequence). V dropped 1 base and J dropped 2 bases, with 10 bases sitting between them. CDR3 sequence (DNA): TGTGCCAGCAGCTTAGTATCCCCCCTCACAGATACGCAGTATTTT. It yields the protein CASSLVSPLTDTQYF.

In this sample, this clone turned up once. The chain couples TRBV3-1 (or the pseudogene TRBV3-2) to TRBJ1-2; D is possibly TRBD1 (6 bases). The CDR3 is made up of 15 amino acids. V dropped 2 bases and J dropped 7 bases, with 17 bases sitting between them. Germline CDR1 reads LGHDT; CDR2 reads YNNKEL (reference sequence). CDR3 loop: CASSQLDTGTIGYTF. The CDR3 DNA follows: TGTGCCAGCAGCCAACTGGACACAGGGACGATTGGCTACACCTTC.

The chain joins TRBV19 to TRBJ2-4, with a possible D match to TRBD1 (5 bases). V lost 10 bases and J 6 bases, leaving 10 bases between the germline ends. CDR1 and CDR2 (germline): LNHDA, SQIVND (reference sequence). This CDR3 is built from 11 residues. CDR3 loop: CATGQGNIQYF. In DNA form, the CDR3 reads TGTGCCACCGGCCAGGGAAACATTCAGTACTTC.

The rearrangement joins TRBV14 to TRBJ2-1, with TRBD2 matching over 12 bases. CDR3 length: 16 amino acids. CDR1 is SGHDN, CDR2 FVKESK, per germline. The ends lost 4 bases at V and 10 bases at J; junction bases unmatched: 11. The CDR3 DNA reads TGTGCCAGCAGCCCCAACCTAGCGGGAGGGCCGCGGGAGCAGTTCTTC. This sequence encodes CASSPNLAGGPREQFF.

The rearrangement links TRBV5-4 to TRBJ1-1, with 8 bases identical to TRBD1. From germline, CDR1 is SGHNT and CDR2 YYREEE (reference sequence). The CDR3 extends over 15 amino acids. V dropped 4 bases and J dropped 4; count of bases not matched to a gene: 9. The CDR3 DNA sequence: TGTGCCAGCAGCCTAGGACAGGGTCGGACCACTGAAGCTTTCTTT. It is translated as CASSLGQGRTTEAFF.

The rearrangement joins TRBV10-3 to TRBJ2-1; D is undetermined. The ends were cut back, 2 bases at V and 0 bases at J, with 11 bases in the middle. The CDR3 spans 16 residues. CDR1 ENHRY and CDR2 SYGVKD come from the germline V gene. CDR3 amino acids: CAISEQAQGSYNEQFF. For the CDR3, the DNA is TGTGCCATCAGTGAGCAAGCGCAAGGCTCCTACAATGAGCAGTTCTTC.

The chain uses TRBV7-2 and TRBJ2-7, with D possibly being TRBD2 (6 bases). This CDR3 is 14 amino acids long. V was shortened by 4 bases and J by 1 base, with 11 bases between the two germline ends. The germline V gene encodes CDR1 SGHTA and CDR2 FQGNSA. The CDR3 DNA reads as TGTGCCAGCAGCTCCCTAGCGCCATCCTACGAGCAGTACTTC. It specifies CASSSLAPSYEQYF.

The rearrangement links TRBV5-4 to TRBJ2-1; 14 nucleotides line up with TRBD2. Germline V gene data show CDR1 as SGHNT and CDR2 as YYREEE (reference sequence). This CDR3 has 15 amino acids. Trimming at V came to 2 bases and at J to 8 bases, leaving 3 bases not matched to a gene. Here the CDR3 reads CASSFGLAGGDEQFF. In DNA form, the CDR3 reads TGTGCCAGCAGCTTCGGACTAGCGGGAGGAGATGAGCAGTTCTTC.

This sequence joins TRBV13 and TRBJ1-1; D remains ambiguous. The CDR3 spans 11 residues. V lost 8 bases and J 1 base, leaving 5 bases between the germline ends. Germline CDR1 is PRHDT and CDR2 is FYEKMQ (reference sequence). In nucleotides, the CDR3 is TGTGCCAGCCAAGCGAACACTGAAGCTTTCTTT. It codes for CASQANTEAFF. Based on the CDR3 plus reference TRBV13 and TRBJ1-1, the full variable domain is AAGVIQSPRHLIKEKRETATLKCYPIPRHDTVYWYQQGPGQDPQFLISFYEKMQSDKGSIPDRFSAQQFSDYHSELNMSSLELGDSALYFCASQANTEAFFGQGTRLTVV.

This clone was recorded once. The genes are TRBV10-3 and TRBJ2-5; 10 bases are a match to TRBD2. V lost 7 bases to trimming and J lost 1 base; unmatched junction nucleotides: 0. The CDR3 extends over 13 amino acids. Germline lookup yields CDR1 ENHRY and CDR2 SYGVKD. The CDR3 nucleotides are TGTGCCATCACTAGCGGGGGCCAAGAGACCCAGTACTTC. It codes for CAITSGGQETQYF.

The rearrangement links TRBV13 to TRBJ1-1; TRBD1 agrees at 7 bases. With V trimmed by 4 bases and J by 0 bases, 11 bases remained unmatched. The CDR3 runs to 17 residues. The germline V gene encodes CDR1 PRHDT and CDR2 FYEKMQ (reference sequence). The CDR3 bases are TGTGCCAGCAGCTATCCTACATTGACAGGGTTGAACACTGAAGCTTTCTTT. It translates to CASSYPTLTGLNTEAFF. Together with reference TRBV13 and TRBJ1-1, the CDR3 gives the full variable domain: AAGVIQSPRHLIKEKRETATLKCYPIPRHDTVYWYQQGPGQDPQFLISFYEKMQSDKGSIPDRFSAQQFSDYHSELNMSSLELGDSALYFCASSYPTLTGLNTEAFFGQGTRLTVV.

The CDR3 nucleotides are TGTGCCAGCAGTACCCGGACAGGGGCTAACTATGGCTACACCTTC. Its protein is CASSTRTGANYGYTF. The rearrangement joins TRBV28 to TRBJ1-2; 9 bases are a match to TRBD1. The germline CDR1 and CDR2 sequences are MDHEN and SYDVKM. The CDR3 runs to 15 residues. Unmatched junction bases numbered 4, after V lost 5 bases and J lost 0 bases.